This T cell receptor (beta chain) comes out of a study of CD8 T cells in ankylosing spondylitis. Germline-derived CDR1 and CDR2 are MNHNS and SASEGT. There are 17 residues in the CDR3. Many counts were recorded for this clonotype. Compared with germline, one end of the junction differs, possibly owing to a read error. TCRdb analysed the 5' RACE reads with MiXCR anew, one entry per CDR3 protein. The sample lists some 200,000 distinct CDR3 sequences, more than 25% seen once, with less than 8.5% in the top ten. The sample taken for sequencing was blood, either unsorted or a sorted T cell fraction (not recorded which). This sequence joins TRBV6-1 and TRBJ2-6; D call uncertain. The receptor's source is a male donor with ankylosing spondylitis or in good health (not recorded which). DNA of the CDR3: TGTGCCAGCAGTAAAGCCACAGCACTCTCTGGGGCCAACGTCCTGACTTTC. Its protein is CASSKATALSGANVLTF.